These T cell receptor beta chains were read from a single sample in a study of T cells in Graves' hyperthyroidism and ophthalmopathy. Via MiXCR, TCRdb re-called the multiplex PCR reads, giving one row per CDR3 protein. The sample records around 250,000 distinct CDR3 sequences, roughly 22% being singletons. Material for sequencing was blood. The receptors originated from a woman aged 40 to 50 with Graves' ophthalmopathy. The CDR3 runs from the conserved cysteine through the conserved F or W. A D gene is named only where the DNA matches it firmly. Only part of the rows carry a size: once, few, many, or a class if the clone is expanded.

many	TRBV20-1	TRBJ1-2	-	TGCAGTGCTAGAGACCAAGGACAATTAATCGGCTACACCTTC	CSARDQGQLIGYTF
many	TRBV27	TRBJ1-2	TRBD1	TGTGCCAGCAGTCGGGGACAGGGTCGAGGCTACACCTTC	CASSRGQGRGYTF
-	TRBV24-1	TRBJ2-5	-	TGTGCCACCAGTGAGCCGGGACACCAGGCGGGAGAGACCCAGTACTTC	CATSEPGHQAGETQYF
many	TRBV7-3	TRBJ2-7	-	TGTGCCAGCAGCTATCCGCGGGACAGATCCTACGAGCAGTACTTC	CASSYPRDRSYEQYF
-	TRBV27	TRBJ1-5	-	TGTGCCAGCAGTTTACTAGGGAGAATCGGTCAGCCCCAGCATTTT	CASSLLGRIGQPQHF
-	TRBV6-1	TRBJ1-2	TRBD1	TGTGCCAGCAGTCCCGGGACAGGGGGCTCAGGCGGCTACACCTTC	CASSPGTGGSGGYTF
-	TRBV27	TRBJ1-1	TRBD1	TGTGCCAGCAGGACAATCCGGGACAGGGGGCGAACTGAAGCTTTCTTT	CASRTIRDRGRTEAFF
many	TRBV6-5	TRBJ2-5	-	TGTGCCAGCAGGTTGACTACCAAACAAGAGACCCAGTACTTC	CASRLTTKQETQYF
-	TRBV20-1	TRBJ2-5	-	TGCAGTGCTAGACGTGGGAACAACCAAGAGACCCAGTACTTC	CSARRGNNQETQYF
-	TRBV10-3	TRBJ1-5	TRBD1	TGTGCCACGAAGGGACAGGTTAGCAATCAGCCCCAGCATTTT	CATKGQVSNQPQHF
few	TRBV3-1	TRBJ2-3	TRBD2	TGTGCCAGCAGCGGACTAGCGGGGAGCACAGATACGCAGTATTTT	CASSGLAGSTDTQYF
once	TRBV7-8	TRBJ2-7	-	TGTGCCAGCAGCCCCGAAACGAGGTCCTACGAGCAGTACTTC	CASSPETRSYEQYF
many	TRBV29-1	TRBJ1-1	TRBD1	TGCAGCGTGACAGGGGCTTCGAACACTGAAGCTTTCTTT	CSVTGASNTEAFF
many	TRBV2	TRBJ2-7	-	TGTGCCAGCAGTTTTCGGAGCCCTCGAGTAGACTACGAGCAGTACTTC	CASSFRSPRVDYEQYF
many	TRBV28	TRBJ1-5	TRBD1	TGTGCCAGCAGTCCCGGGACAGGGGCTAGCAATCAGCCCCAGCATTTT	CASSPGTGASNQPQHF
-	TRBV30	TRBJ2-7	-	TGTGCCTGGAGTGTCGCCTACGAGCAGTACTTC	CAWSVAYEQYF